This paragraph reports one T cell receptor beta chain. Its target is unknown. PCR was performed using 60 Vbeta and 13 Jbeta primers. Sequencing was performed with immunoSEQ multiplex PCR; in TCRdb, only in-frame clones are kept and a portion is missing. The sample includes approximately 100,000 clones, roughly 76% seen only once; the top ten take around 4%. This entry comes from a study of cytomegalovirus exposure and HLA in healthy donors. Looking at the study overall: The study's early data release held roughly 91 million unique TCRs from HLA-typed donors. General study results and limits: Analysis performed later found more than 15,000 TCR beta sequences associated with HLA alleles at 0.05 false discovery rate. Highly shared variants forming one cluster were likely a sequencing artifact.

Germline-derived CDR1 and CDR2 are MDHEN and SYDVKM. This CDR3 is 13 amino acids long. Trimming cost V 5 bases and J 8 bases, with 15 bases left between them. Donors sampled were nominally healthy, though unrecorded immune exposures were likely. Material: PBMCs. The sequence was collected from a man aged 40-50 years in good health and CMV-seronegative. The rearrangement joins TRBV28 to TRBJ1-2, with a weak D call TRBD1 (5 bases). CDR3 bases: TGTGCCAGCAGTCAGGGTTTCCTCTTGGGCTACACCTTC. Protein product: CASSQGFLLGYTF.